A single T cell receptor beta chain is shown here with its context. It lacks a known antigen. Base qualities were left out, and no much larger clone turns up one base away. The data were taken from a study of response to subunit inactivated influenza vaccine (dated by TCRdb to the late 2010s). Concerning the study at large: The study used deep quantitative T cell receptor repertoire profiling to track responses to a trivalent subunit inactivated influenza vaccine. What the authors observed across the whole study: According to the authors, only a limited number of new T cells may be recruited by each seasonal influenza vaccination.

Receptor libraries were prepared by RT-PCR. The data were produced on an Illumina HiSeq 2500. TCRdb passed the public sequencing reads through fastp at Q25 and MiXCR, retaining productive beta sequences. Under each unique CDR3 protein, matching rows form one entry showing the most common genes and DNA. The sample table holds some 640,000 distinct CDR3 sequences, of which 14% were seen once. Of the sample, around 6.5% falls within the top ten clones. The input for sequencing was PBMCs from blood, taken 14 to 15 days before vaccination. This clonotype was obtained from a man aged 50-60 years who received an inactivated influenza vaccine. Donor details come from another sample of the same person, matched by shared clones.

The CDR3: CAGPAGHSPGTRNIQYF. The DNA sequence follows: TGTGCCGGCCCTGCTGGTCACAGCCCAGGGACAAGAAACATTCAGTACTTC. The sequence links TRBV6-1 to TRBJ2-4, and possibly TRBD1, on 6 matching bases. Including cysteine and phenylalanine, the CDR3 has 17 amino acids. Only the CDR3 portion is preserved as DNA: 51 bases, with reading frame beginning at the first base. In the germline V gene, CDR1 corresponds to MNHNS and CDR2 to SASEGT. Relative to germline, V is 11 bases shorter and J is 6 bases shorter, with 29 bases between their ends.